This paragraph covers one T cell receptor (beta chain) sequence. CDR3 length: 16 amino acids. V was clipped by 4 bases and J by 3 bases; unmatched bases: 6. Germline V gives CDR1 SGHAT, CDR2 FQNNGV. This sample was taken from a study of blood T cell repertoires in COVID-19. Across the study: COVID-19 samples, acute and convalescent, were from the United States, Italy and Spain.

Authors' data handling: Using reference gene primer amplification, nucleated cell counts were estimated. TCRdb keeps only in-frame clones here, not all; method: immunoSEQ multiplex PCR. V and J calls and clone size are copied from that table; D and trimming were computed from the DNA. Of some 240,000 clones listed, about 90% are singletons. Participants spanned ages about 18 to 100 years and resided in some 22 US areas. Cohorts were assigned according to the clinical history that participants reported. The sample comprised PBMCs or T cells enriched from blood (not recorded which). The clonotype was recovered from a woman in her 40s with acute COVID-19. The chain recombines TRBV11-2 with TRBJ2-2, with TRBD1 matching 9 bases. The CDR3 nucleotides are TGTGCCAGCAGCTCCGAGGGACAGGGCCACACCGGGGAGCTGTTTTTT. Its protein product is CASSSEGQGHTGELFF.